This record looks at one T cell receptor beta chain sequence and its context. The data are from a study of tumor-infiltrating lymphocytes in oesophageal squamous cell carcinoma. From the PCR reads, TCRdb called clonotypes with MiXCR, one entry per CDR3 protein. The sample lists about 13,000 distinct CDR3 sequences, roughly half occurring once. Between the trimmed V and J ends, which lost 2 bases and 6 bases, there was a span of 6 bases. Germline CDR1 is SGHTA and CDR2 is FQGTGA. The CDR3 loop spans 12 amino acids. This sequence joins TRBV7-3 and TRBJ2-3, with a tentative D call TRBD1 (5 bases). The origin of this receptor is a female donor with esophageal squamous cell carcinoma. What was sequenced was blood. CDR3 nucleotide sequence: TGTGCCAGCAGCTTATACAGGGATACGCAGTATTTT. Its protein product is CASSLYRDTQYF.